What follows are 16 T cell receptor beta chains derived from one specimen sequenced in a study of blood T cell repertoires in COVID-19. Repertoires were generated with immunoSEQ multiplex PCR, while TCRdb's copy carries only in-frame clones and drops some. The sample holds about 280,000 clones, around 89% seen once. Sample: PBMCs or T cells enriched from blood (not recorded which). The receptors here all came from a woman under 40 with acute COVID-19.

The rearrangement uses TRBV11-2 and TRBJ2-7; 8 bases align to TRBD2. Germline CDR1 is SGHAT and CDR2 is FQNNGV. The CDR3 is 12 amino acids. With V trimmed by 5 bases and J by 6 bases, 3 bases remained unmatched. CDR3 amino acids: CASSPGGPEQYF. CDR3 coding DNA: TGTGCCAGCAGCCCGGGGGGGCCCGAGCAGTACTTC.

This chain joins TRBV18 and TRBJ1-4, with D unclear. Between the trimmed V and J ends, which lost 3 bases and 5 bases, there was a span of 19 bases. CDR1 is KGHSH, CDR2 LQKENI, per germline. This CDR3 is 17 amino acids long. As DNA, the CDR3 is TGTGCCAGCTCACCCCAGGAAACGGGGTTAGCAAATGAAAAACTGTTTTTT. Its protein is CASSPQETGLANEKLFF.

The rearrangement uses TRBV6-5 and TRBJ1-5, with D maybe TRBD1 (6 bases). Between the trimmed V and J ends, which lost 2 bases and 5 bases, there was a span of 10 bases. Germline CDR1 and CDR2: MNHEY and SVGAGI. The CDR3 runs to 14 residues. The CDR3 loop is CASSYEDSYQPQHF. DNA of the CDR3: TGTGCCAGCAGTTACGAGGACAGTTATCAGCCCCAGCATTTT.

This chain connects TRBV24-1 to TRBJ1-1, with D hard to call. V was pared by 5 bases and J by 7 bases, with 7 bases between. From germline, CDR1 is KGHDR and CDR2 SFDVKD. CDR3 size: 11 residues. The CDR3 reads CATSGGVEAFF. The CDR3 region has the DNA TGTGCCACCAGTGGGGGAGTTGAAGCTTTCTTT.

The chain links TRBV7-8 to TRBJ2-7; D is perhaps TRBD1 (5 bases). Germline assignment: CDR1 SGHVS and CDR2 FQNEAQ. The CDR3 totals 12 residues. V was trimmed by 5 bases and J by 4 bases, leaving 9 bases between them. This CDR3 reads CASSPGHYEQYF. In DNA, the CDR3 is TGTGCCAGCAGCCCTGGACATTACGAGCAGTACTTC.

The gene calls are TRBV2 and TRBJ1-1, with D perhaps matching TRBD1 (6 bases). Trimming stripped 6 bases from V and 0 bases from J, with 17 bases between. CDR1 and CDR2 (germline): SNHLY, FYNNEI. This CDR3 contains 16 residues. The CDR3 coding sequence is TGTGCCAGCAGGGGGGCTGTGGACACTCTGAACACTGAAGCTTTCTTT. This translates into CASRGAVDTLNTEAFF. Supplemented by reference TRBV2 and TRBJ1-1, the full variable domain reads EPEVTQTPSHQVTQMGQEVILRCVPISNHLYFYWYRQILGQKVEFLVSFYNNEISEKSEIFDDQFSVERPDGSNFTLKIRSTKLEDSAMYFCASRGAVDTLNTEAFFGQGTRLTVV.

This chain links TRBV4-1 with TRBJ2-7; TRBD1 agrees at 11 bases. The CDR3 has 13 amino acids. Losses at the gene ends were 8 bases for V and 5 bases for J; bases not matched to a gene: 5. Germline V gene sequence: CDR1 MGHRA, CDR2 YSYEKL. Here the CDR3 reads CASEGDRGDEQYF. CDR3 nucleotide sequence: TGCGCCAGCGAGGGGGACAGGGGGGACGAGCAGTACTTC.

V gene TRBV19 combines with J gene TRBJ2-1; TRBD1 aligns across 7 bases. The trim removed 5 bases at V and 5 bases at J, leaving 3 bases unmatched. CDR1 is LNHDA and CDR2 is SQIVND in the germline V gene (reference sequence). The CDR3 is made up of 13 amino acids. CDR3 amino acids: CASSWGQHNEQFF. CDR3 DNA: TGTGCCAGTAGTTGGGGACAGCACAATGAGCAGTTCTTC.

V usage is TRBV9 and J usage is TRBJ1-1; a weak D match, TRBD1 (5 bases). This CDR3 spans 13 amino acids. CDR1 SGDLS and CDR2 YYNGEE come from the germline V gene. Trimming cost V 0 bases and J 4 bases, with 7 bases left between them. The CDR3 coding sequence is TGTGCCAGCAGCGTAGGACAGACCACTGAAGCTTTCTTT. Translation gives CASSVGQTTEAFF.

J is TRBJ1-1 and V is TRBV6-1; possible D gene TRBD1, 5 bases. V was shortened by 2 bases and J by 5 bases, with 15 bases between the two germline ends. The CDR3 loop spans 15 amino acids. The germline V gene has CDR1 MNHNS and CDR2 SASEGT. CDR3 sequence (DNA): TGTGCCAGCAGTGAAATGCAGGGCACGAGGACTGAAGCTTTCTTT. Translation: CASSEMQGTRTEAFF.

CDR3 nucleotides: TGTGCCAGCGCCCCCGGGACTAGCGTGCCTGAGCAGTTCTTC. Its translation: CASAPGTSVPEQFF. The chain combines TRBV14 with TRBJ2-1; 10 nucleotides match TRBD2. Germline assignment: CDR1 SGHDN and CDR2 FVKESK. The ends lost 8 bases at V and 9 bases at J; junction bases unmatched: 10. The CDR3 is 14 residues long. Full variable domain (remainder filled in from reference TRBV14 and TRBJ2-1): EAGVTQFPSHSVIEKGQTVTLRCDPISGHDNLYWYRRVMGKEIKFLLHFVKESKQDESGMPNNRFLAERTGGTYSTLKVQPAELEDSGVYFCASAPGTSVPEQFFGPGTRLTVL.

The sample holds one count of this clone. This chain uses TRBV4-3 with TRBJ2-1; TRBD2 agrees at 8 bases. V lost 6 bases, J lost 3 bases, and 10 bases stayed unmatched. This CDR3 is built from 16 residues. The germline V gene encodes CDR1 LGHNA and CDR2 YSLEER. CDR3 bases: TGCGCCAGCAGTCCCTCCGGGACTAGATTCTACAATGAGCAGTTCTTC. Translation: CASSPSGTRFYNEQFF.

The gene calls are TRBV27 and TRBJ2-5; 12 bases agree with TRBD2. The CDR3 length is 14 residues. Germline V CDR1 and CDR2: MNHEY, SMNVEV (reference sequence). Losses at the gene ends were 6 bases for V and 4 bases for J; bases not matched to a gene: 3. CDR3 region: CASRPGLAGETQYF. CDR3 coding DNA: TGTGCCAGCAGACCGGGACTAGCGGGAGAGACCCAGTACTTC.

This chain links TRBV28 with TRBJ1-2; D uncertain. This CDR3 is built from 15 residues. Germline CDR1 MDHEN, CDR2 SYDVKM. Between the trimmed V and J ends, which lost 5 bases and 0 bases, there was a span of 13 bases. Written as DNA, the CDR3 is TGTGCCAGCAGTGGCGGGCTTAGAGCTAACTATGGCTACACCTTC. Translating gives CASSGGLRANYGYTF.

This chain joins TRBV4-2 and TRBJ2-1; the D is unclear. The CDR3 has 15 amino acids. Trimming shortened V by 3 bases and J by 4 bases, and 13 bases separated the two germline ends. Germline lookup yields CDR1 LGHNA and CDR2 YNFKEQ. The CDR3 loop reads CASSQPDKEYNEQFF. The CDR3 DNA follows: TGTGCCAGCAGCCAGCCCGATAAGGAGTACAATGAGCAGTTCTTC.

The rearrangement links TRBV11-2 to TRBJ1-4; 7 bases are a match to TRBD1. The J segment lost 2 bases and the V segment lost 4 bases, leaving 10 bases of the junction unmatched. The CDR3 is 17 amino acids. CDR1 and CDR2 (germline): SGHAT, FQNNGV. CDR3 sequence (DNA): TGTGCCAGCAGCTCTAACCGCCAGGACAGGACTAATGAAAAACTGTTTTTT. Protein: CASSSNRQDRTNEKLFF. Looking up the rest from reference TRBV11-2 and TRBJ1-4 gives the full variable domain: EAGVAQSPRYKIIEKRQSVAFWCNPISGHATLYWYQQILGQGPKLLIQFQNNGVVDDSQLPKDRFSAERLKGVDSTLKIQPAKLEDSAVYLCASSSNRQDRTNEKLFFGSGTQLSVL.